These T cell receptor beta chains were read from a single sample in a study of shared T cell receptors in the human thymus. Measured with immunoSEQ multiplex PCR; TCRdb has only the in-frame clones, and not every one. This table has 600,000 to 900,000 clones, 75% to 90% appearing once. The data also belong to a second study, concerning human thymus T cells.

Input material: thymocytes. The receptor source for this set is a girl under three years old with a congenital heart defect. Each CDR3 is given with its conserved first and last residue. The D gene is left open where the match is weak. A clone size is listed for some rows: how often the clone was seen (once, few, many), or a class if it is expanded.

d_gene: .; abundance: .; j_gene: TRBJ1-1; v_gene: TRBV5-1; CDR3aa: CASSPVPNTEAFF; CDR3nt: TGCGCCAGCAGCCCCGTCCCGAACACTGAAGCTTTCTTT
d_gene: .; abundance: .; j_gene: TRBJ2-1; v_gene: TRBV29-1; CDR3aa: CSVGTRYNEQFF; CDR3nt: TGCAGCGTGGGGACTCGCTACAATGAGCAGTTCTTC
d_gene: .; abundance: .; j_gene: TRBJ2-7; v_gene: TRBV6-6; CDR3aa: CASSSPDGAYEQYF; CDR3nt: TGTGCCAGCAGTTCCCCCGACGGGGCCTACGAGCAGTACTTC
d_gene: TRBD1; abundance: .; j_gene: TRBJ1-2; v_gene: TRBV4-1; CDR3aa: CASSQDLGQGIYGYTF; CDR3nt: TGCGCCAGCAGCCAAGATCTGGGACAGGGAATCTATGGCTACACCTTC
d_gene: .; abundance: .; j_gene: TRBJ1-6; v_gene: TRBV21-1; CDR3aa: CASSELYRGESPLHF; CDR3nt: TGTGCCAGCAGCGAACTCTACAGGGGTGAGTCACCCCTCCACTTT
d_gene: .; abundance: .; j_gene: TRBJ1-1; v_gene: TRBV11-2; CDR3aa: CASSLGLGTHNTEAFF; CDR3nt: TGTGCCAGCAGCTTAGGCCTCGGGACACATAACACTGAAGCTTTCTTT
d_gene: .; abundance: once; j_gene: TRBJ2-3; v_gene: TRBV6-1; CDR3aa: CATKAFVTDTQYF; CDR3nt: TGTGCCACCAAAGCGTTTGTAACAGATACGCAGTATTTT
d_gene: .; abundance: .; j_gene: TRBJ2-5; v_gene: TRBV6-1; CDR3aa: CASSELRGGETQYF; CDR3nt: TGTGCCAGCAGTGAATTGAGGGGGGGGGAGACCCAGTACTTC
d_gene: TRBD1; abundance: .; j_gene: TRBJ1-1; v_gene: TRBV15; CDR3aa: CATSRGRRGQGETEAFF; CDR3nt: TGTGCCACCAGCAGAGGCCGCCGGGGACAGGGAGAAACTGAAGCTTTCTTT
d_gene: .; abundance: .; j_gene: TRBJ1-1; v_gene: TRBV18; CDR3aa: CASSPLTGNTEAFF; CDR3nt: TGTGCCAGCTCGCCTCTGACAGGGAACACTGAAGCTTTCTTT
d_gene: .; abundance: .; j_gene: TRBJ1-1; v_gene: TRBV4-1; CDR3aa: CASSQASRQTLNTEAFF; CDR3nt: TGCGCCAGCAGCCAAGCCAGTCGACAGACTTTGAACACTGAAGCTTTCTTT